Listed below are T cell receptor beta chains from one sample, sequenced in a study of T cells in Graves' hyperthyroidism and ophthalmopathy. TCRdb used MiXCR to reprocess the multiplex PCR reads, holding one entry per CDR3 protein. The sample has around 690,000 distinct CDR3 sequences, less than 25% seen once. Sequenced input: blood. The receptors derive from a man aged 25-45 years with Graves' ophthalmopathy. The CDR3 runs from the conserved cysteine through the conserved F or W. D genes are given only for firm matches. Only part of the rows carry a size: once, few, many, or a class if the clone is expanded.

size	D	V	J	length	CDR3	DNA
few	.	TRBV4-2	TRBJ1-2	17	CASSRDNKQGGGYGYTF	TGTGCCAGCAGCCGAGATAACAAACAGGGAGGTGGCTATGGCTACACCTTC
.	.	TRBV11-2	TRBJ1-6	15	CASSSIRAVPAPLHF	TGTGCCAGCAGCTCGATAAGGGCAGTTCCTGCCCCCCTCCACTTT
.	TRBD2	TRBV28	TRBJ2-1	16	CASTQGRGRAFNEQFF	TGTGCCAGCACCCAAGGGCGGGGGAGGGCCTTCAATGAGCAGTTCTTC
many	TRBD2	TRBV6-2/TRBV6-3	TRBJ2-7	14	CASSYTGLVVEQYF	TGTGCCAGCAGTTACACAGGACTAGTAGTCGAGCAGTACTTC
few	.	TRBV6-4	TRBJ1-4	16	CANPPDGQVTNEKLFF	TGTGCCAACCCCCCCGACGGGCAAGTAACTAATGAAAAACTGTTTTTT
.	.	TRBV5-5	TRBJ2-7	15	CASSLSGGFVYEQYF	TGTGCCAGCAGCCTTTCAGGGGGGTTTGTCTACGAGCAGTACTTC
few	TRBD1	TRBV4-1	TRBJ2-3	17	CASSLRDSQTSTDTQYF	TGCGCCAGCAGCCTTAGGGACAGTCAGACTAGCACAGATACGCAGTATTTT
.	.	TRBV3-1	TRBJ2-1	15	CASSQDSGGYSEQFF	TGTGCCAGCAGCCAAGATTCGGGCGGGTACAGTGAGCAGTTCTTC
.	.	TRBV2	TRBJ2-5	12	CASSDEGWTQYF	TGTGCCAGCAGTGATGAAGGGTGGACCCAGTACTTC
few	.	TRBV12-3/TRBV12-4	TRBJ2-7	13	CASSGNTAYEQYF	TGTGCCAGCAGTGGGAATACGGCCTACGAGCAGTACTTC
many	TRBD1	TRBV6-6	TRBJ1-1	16	CASSYGPTGGNTEAFF	TGTGCCAGCAGTTACGGACCGACAGGGGGGAACACTGAAGCTTTCTTT
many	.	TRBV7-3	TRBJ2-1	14	CASSWLEGNNEQFF	TGTGCCAGCAGCTGGCTAGAGGGCAACAATGAGCAGTTCTTC
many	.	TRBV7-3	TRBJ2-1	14	CASSPGSGGNEQFF	TGTGCCAGCAGCCCGGGTTCCGGAGGGAATGAGCAGTTCTTC
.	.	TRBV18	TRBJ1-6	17	CASSPYQMTPDNSPLHF	TGTGCCAGCTCACCCTATCAGATGACACCCGATAATTCACCCCTCCACTTT
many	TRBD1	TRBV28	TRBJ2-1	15	CASSSGTGTYNEQFF	TGTGCCAGCAGTTCCGGGACAGGCACCTACAATGAGCAGTTCTTC
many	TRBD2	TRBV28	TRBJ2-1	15	CASSWTSGRVNEQFF	TGTGCCAGCAGTTGGACTAGCGGGAGGGTAAATGAGCAGTTCTTC
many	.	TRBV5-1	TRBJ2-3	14	CASSLGLVTDTQYF	TGCGCCAGCAGCTTGGGACTAGTAACAGATACGCAGTATTTT
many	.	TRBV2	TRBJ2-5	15	CASRPKQGSGETQYF	TGTGCCAGCAGACCCAAACAGGGGAGCGGGGAGACCCAGTACTTC
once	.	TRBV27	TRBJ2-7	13	CASSLGRSSEQYF	TGTGCCAGCAGTTTGGGCCGGTCGTCCGAGCAGTACTTC
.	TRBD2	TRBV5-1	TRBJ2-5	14	CASRTSGRRETQYF	TGCGCCAGCCGGACTAGCGGGAGAAGAGAGACCCAGTACTTC
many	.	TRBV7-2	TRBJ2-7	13	CASGLASNYEQYF	TGTGCCAGCGGATTGGCGAGTAACTACGAGCAGTACTTC
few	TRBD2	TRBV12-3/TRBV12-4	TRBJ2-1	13	CASSIGTSGSQFF	TGTGCCAGCAGCATCGGGACTAGCGGGAGTCAGTTCTTC
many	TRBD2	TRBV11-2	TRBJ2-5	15	CASSLEGGVGETQYF	TGTGCCAGCAGCTTAGAGGGGGGGGTGGGTGAGACCCAGTACTTC
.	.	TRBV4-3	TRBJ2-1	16	CASSPITGFLYNEQFF	TGCGCCAGCAGCCCTATTACAGGGTTCCTCTACAATGAGCAGTTCTTC
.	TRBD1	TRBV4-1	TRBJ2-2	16	CASSTRTGANTGELFF	TGCGCCAGCAGCACCCGGACAGGCGCGAACACCGGGGAGCTGTTTTTT
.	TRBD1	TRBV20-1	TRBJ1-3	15	CSAQPVDRVGNTIYF	TGCAGTGCCCAACCGGTGGACAGGGTGGGAAACACCATATATTTT
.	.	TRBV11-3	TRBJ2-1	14	CASSLNRVSNEQFF	TGTGCCAGCAGCTTAAACAGGGTCTCGAATGAGCAGTTCTTC
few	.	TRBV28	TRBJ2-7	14	CASSLQGANGEQYF	TGTGCCAGCAGTTTACAGGGAGCCAATGGCGAGCAGTACTTC
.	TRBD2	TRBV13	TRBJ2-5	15	CASSVEGGRDETQYF	TGTGCCAGCAGCGTAGAAGGCGGGAGAGATGAGACCCAGTACTTC
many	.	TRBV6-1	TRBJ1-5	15	CASSERHRGNQPQHF	TGTGCCAGCAGTGAACGGCATAGGGGCAATCAGCCCCAGCATTTT
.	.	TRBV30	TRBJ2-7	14	CAWSGAGSSYEQYF	TGTGCCTGGAGTGGGGCAGGGAGCTCCTACGAGCAGTACTTC
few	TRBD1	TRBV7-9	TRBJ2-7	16	CASSLAGQGGSYEQYF	TGTGCCAGCAGCTTAGCGGGACAGGGGGGATCCTACGAGCAGTACTTC
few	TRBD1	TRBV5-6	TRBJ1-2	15	CASSHPGTGGSGYTF	TGTGCCAGCAGCCACCCCGGGACAGGGGGCTCTGGCTACACCTTC
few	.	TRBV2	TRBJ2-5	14	CASSEARGEETQYF	TGTGCCAGCAGTGAAGCAAGGGGTGAAGAGACCCAGTACTTC
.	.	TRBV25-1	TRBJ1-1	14	CASSEGDKRTEAFF	TGTGCCAGCAGTGAAGGTGACAAGCGGACTGAAGCTTTCTTT